Listed here are 18 T cell receptor beta chains from one sample, sequenced in a study of OX40 agonist ivuxolimab in advanced cancers. The protocol was immunoSEQ multiplex PCR, while the TCRdb copy is restricted to in-frame clones and leaves out a portion. Among tens of thousands of clones, more than 80% were seen once, and the ten largest hold around 12%. Sequencing was performed on CD4+ or CD8+ T cells sorted from blood, taken in a trial of the OX40 agonist ivuxolimab. The receptors come from an adult with an advanced solid tumor such as melanoma, head and neck, liver or kidney cancer.

Concerning this clone: The junction departs from germline at one end; a sequencing error may be responsible. The chain couples TRBV10-3 to TRBJ1-2; 8 nucleotides agree with TRBD1. The CDR3 extends over 16 amino acids. Germline V gene data show CDR1 as ENHRY and CDR2 as SYGVKD. The CDR3 nucleotides are TGTGCCAGCAGTGAAGTCCCACAGGGGGTTAGCTATGGCTACACCTTC. Amino acid sequence: CASSEVPQGVSYGYTF.

V is TRBV12-5 and J is TRBJ2-7, with 10 bases fitting TRBD1. CDR1 and CDR2 from the germline V gene are LGHNT and FRNRAP. The CDR3 covers 15 residues. V lost 7 bases, J lost 1 base, and 7 bases stayed unmatched. DNA for the CDR3: TGTGCTAGTGATTCCGACAGGGGGCAGTCCTACGAGCAGTACTTC. Translation: CASDSDRGQSYEQYF. Full variable domain (missing parts from reference TRBV12-5 and TRBJ2-7): DARVTQTPRHKVTEMGQEVTMRCQPILGHNTVFWYRQTMMQGLELLAYFRNRAPLDDSGMPKDRFSAEMPDATLATLKIQPSEPRDSAVYFCASDSDRGQSYEQYFGPGTRLTVT.

This chain joins TRBV9 and TRBJ2-6, with D uncertain. CDR3 length: 15 residues. CDR1 and CDR2 (germline): SGDLS, YYNGEE. V was pared by 0 bases and J by 4 bases, with 8 bases between. The CDR3 DNA sequence: TGTGCCAGCAGCGTAGCGACTGACGGGGCCAACGTCCTGACTTTC. Translated, it gives CASSVATDGANVLTF.

V is TRBV11-2 and J is TRBJ2-1; D is perhaps TRBD1 (5 bases). In germline, CDR1 is SGHAT, CDR2 FQNNGV. Trimming pared 2 bases from V and 2 bases from J, leaving 16 bases between. The CDR3 consists of 17 residues. DNA of the CDR3: TGTGCCAGCAGCTTAAACCACCAGGGATCGCCCTACAATGAGCAGTTCTTC. It encodes CASSLNHQGSPYNEQFF.

This clone was seen more than once but under ten times. V usage is TRBV9 and J usage is TRBJ1-1; D is uncertain. There are 14 residues in the CDR3. Germline V gives CDR1 SGDLS, CDR2 YYNGEE. V was clipped by 3 bases and J by 0 bases, with 9 bases between them. CDR3 amino acids: CASSAGGMNTEAFF. The CDR3, as DNA: TGTGCCAGCAGCGCCGGAGGTATGAACACTGAAGCTTTCTTT. The entire variable domain, with the rest obtained from reference TRBV9 and TRBJ1-1, is as follows: DSGVTQTPKHLITATGQRVTLRCSPRSGDLSVYWYQQSLDQGLQFLIQYYNGEERAKGNILERFSAQQFPDLHSELNLSSLELGDSALYFCASSAGGMNTEAFFGQGTRLTVV.

V gene TRBV9 combines with J gene TRBJ2-7, with TRBD1 identical over 8 bases. Trimming at V came to 2 bases and at J to 1 base, leaving 8 bases not matched to a gene. Germline lookup yields CDR1 SGDLS and CDR2 YYNGEE. CDR3 size: 16 residues. CDR3 DNA: TGTGCCAGCAGCGTCAGTTCCGGGACAGGATCCTACGAGCAGTACTTC. Encoded protein: CASSVSSGTGSYEQYF.

The chain recombines TRBV6-1 with TRBJ1-4; 11 positions match TRBD1. There are 16 residues in the CDR3. The V and J ends lost 0 bases and 8 bases, in that order; junction bases with no gene match: 5. In germline, CDR1 is MNHNS, CDR2 SASEGT. The CDR3 is CASSEATGTGGEKLFF. In DNA form, the CDR3 reads TGTGCCAGCAGTGAAGCGACGGGGACAGGGGGAGAAAAACTGTTTTTT.

The V gene is TRBV5-6, the J gene TRBJ2-7; 7 bases line up with TRBD1. There are 14 residues in the CDR3. The ends lost 7 bases at V and 0 bases at J; junction bases unmatched: 7. Per the germline V gene, CDR1 is SGHDT and CDR2 is YYEEEE. The CDR3 loop is CASGPGQSSYEQYF. DNA for the CDR3: TGTGCCAGCGGGCCGGGACAGAGCTCCTACGAGCAGTACTTC.

The chain has TRBV28 and TRBJ1-2; D unresolved. Germline V gives CDR1 MDHEN, CDR2 SYDVKM. Trimming stripped 6 bases from V and 8 bases from J, with 7 bases between. The CDR3 length is 10 residues. CDR3 loop: CASRGGGYTF. In DNA form, the CDR3 reads TGTGCCAGCAGGGGTGGAGGCTACACCTTC.

This clone was seen a few times. The CDR3 coding sequence is TGCAGCGTTGAGAGCAGGGCGGGTGGCTACACCTTC. This translates into CSVESRAGGYTF. This chain links TRBV29-1 with TRBJ1-2; a weak D match, TRBD1 (5 bases). Trimming took 3 bases from V and 7 from J, leaving 12 bases between them. Germline V gene lookup returns CDR1 SQVTM and CDR2 ANQGSEA. This CDR3 comprises 12 residues.

The V call is TRBV6-5, the J call TRBJ2-7, with 9 bases that match TRBD2. Trimming at V came to 5 bases and at J to 5 bases, leaving 7 bases not matched to a gene. Germline-derived CDR1 and CDR2 are MNHEY and SVGAGI. The CDR3 contains 14 residues. The CDR3 nucleotides are TGTGCCAGCAGTCCGACTAGCGGAGGGAACGAGCAGTACTTC. Protein: CASSPTSGGNEQYF.

The chain employs TRBV19 and TRBJ2-1, with a possible D match to TRBD1 (6 bases). The CDR3 has 18 residues. In germline, CDR1 is LNHDA, CDR2 SQIVND (reference sequence). Trimming stripped 3 bases from V and 2 bases from J, with 20 bases between. CDR3 in amino acids: CASSIRGLTGPAYNEQFF. CDR3 coding DNA: TGTGCCAGTAGTATCAGGGGCCTTACAGGGCCTGCCTACAATGAGCAGTTCTTC.

The genes are TRBV27 and TRBJ2-7, with D uncertain. The V end lost 6 bases, the J end lost 1 base, and 16 bases lay between the germline ends. Germline V lookup: CDR1 MNHEY, CDR2 SMNVEV (reference sequence). The CDR3 spans 15 residues. The CDR3 sequence: CASRLGYGPSYEQYF. CDR3 sequence (DNA): TGTGCCAGCAGGTTGGGATATGGGCCTTCCTACGAGCAGTACTTC.

The chain employs TRBV15 and TRBJ2-4; possibly TRBD1 or TRBD2 for D (5 bases each). The V end lost 6 bases, the J end lost 0 bases, and 6 bases lay between the germline ends. The CDR3 contains 13 residues. In germline, CDR1 is LNHNV, CDR2 YYDKDF (reference sequence). This CDR3 reads CATRGTAKNIQYF. CDR3 DNA sequence: TGTGCCACCAGGGGGACAGCCAAAAACATTCAGTACTTC.

The CDR3 is CASSIFRWGTDTMNTEAFF. The CDR3 bases are TGTGCCAGTAGTATATTTCGTTGGGGGACAGATACAATGAACACTGAAGCTTTCTTT. The V call is TRBV19, the J call TRBJ1-1, with 7 bases fitting TRBD1. Trimming took 2 bases from V and 0 from J; bases not matched to a gene: 15. The germline V gene has CDR1 LNHDA and CDR2 SQIVND (reference sequence). The CDR3 runs to 19 residues.

The chain joins TRBV19 to TRBJ2-2, with 8 bases fitting TRBD1. The CDR3 runs to 14 residues. Germline lookup yields CDR1 LNHDA and CDR2 SQIVND (reference sequence). Trimming removed 10 bases from V and 2 bases from J; junction bases left unmatched: 6. The CDR3 nucleotides are TGTGCCACCAGGGGACAGGTCAACACCGGGGAGCTGTTTTTT. This codes for CATRGQVNTGELFF.

This clone showed up just once. V usage is TRBV7-8 and J usage is TRBJ2-1; tentatively, D is TRBD1 (5 bases). The V gene's germline CDR1 is SGHVS and CDR2 FQNEAQ. V was clipped by 5 bases and J by 6 bases, with 11 bases between them. This CDR3 is built from 13 residues. The CDR3: CASSPDSGNEQFF. The CDR3 DNA is TGTGCCAGCAGCCCCGACAGTGGCAATGAGCAGTTCTTC. The variable domain in full, completed from reference TRBV7-8 and TRBJ2-1, reads GAGVSQSPRYKVAKRGQDVALRCDPISGHVSLFWYQQALGQGPEFLTYFQNEAQLDKSGLPSDRFFAERPEGSVSTLKIQRTQQEDSAVYLCASSPDSGNEQFFGPGTRLTVL.

The gene calls are TRBV7-3 and TRBJ2-1; no clear D. CDR1 is SGHTA and CDR2 is FQGTGA in the germline V gene. This CDR3 region has 13 residues. V was shortened by 1 base and J by 5 bases, with 6 bases between the two germline ends. CDR3: CASSLKSHNEQFF. CDR3 coding DNA: TGTGCCAGCAGCTTAAAGTCCCACAATGAGCAGTTCTTC.